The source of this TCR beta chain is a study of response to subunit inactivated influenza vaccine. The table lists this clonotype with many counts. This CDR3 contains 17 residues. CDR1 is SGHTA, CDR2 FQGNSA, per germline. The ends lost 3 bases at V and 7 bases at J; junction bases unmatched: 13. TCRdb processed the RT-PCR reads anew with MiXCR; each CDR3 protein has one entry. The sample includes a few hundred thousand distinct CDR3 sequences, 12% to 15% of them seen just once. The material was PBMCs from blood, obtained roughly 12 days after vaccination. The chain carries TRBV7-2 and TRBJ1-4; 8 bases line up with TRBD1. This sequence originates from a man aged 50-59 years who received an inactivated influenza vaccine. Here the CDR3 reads CASSFDRGAAMGEKLFF. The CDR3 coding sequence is TGTGCCAGCAGCTTCGACAGGGGTGCGGCTATGGGTGAAAAACTGTTTTTT.